The rows below give T cell receptor beta chains drawn from one sample of a study of blood T cell repertoires in COVID-19. Sequenced by immunoSEQ multiplex PCR; TCRdb stores in-frame clones only, minus some. Found here are 230,000 or so clones, approximately 81% of them singletons; the top ten hold 6.6%. The sample comprised PBMCs or T cells enriched from blood (not recorded which). The receptors here all came from a woman between 45 and 65 years old who had been exposed to COVID-19. The CDR3 runs from the conserved cysteine through the conserved F or W. A D gene is named only where the DNA matches it firmly. Not all rows give a size; the values are once, few, many and, for expanded clones, a class.

abundance: -
v_gene: TRBV23-1
j_gene: TRBJ1-1
d_gene: -
CDR3nt: TGCGCCAGCAGTCAATCTGGGGGGGAAGCTTTCTTT
CDR3aa: CASSQSGGEAFF

abundance: -
v_gene: TRBV4-2
j_gene: TRBJ1-3
d_gene: -
CDR3nt: TGTGCCAGCAGCCCCTCTGGGTCAGGAAGCTCTGGAAACACCATATATTTT
CDR3aa: CASSPSGSGSSGNTIYF

abundance: many
v_gene: TRBV2
j_gene: TRBJ1-3
d_gene: -
CDR3nt: TGTGCCAGCAGTGAACCCCGCTCTGGAAACACCATATATTTT
CDR3aa: CASSEPRSGNTIYF

abundance: -
v_gene: TRBV5-1
j_gene: TRBJ2-2
d_gene: -
CDR3nt: TGCGCCAGCAGCTTTCTAGATCGCACCGGGGAGCTGTTTTTT
CDR3aa: CASSFLDRTGELFF

abundance: -
v_gene: TRBV7-9
j_gene: TRBJ2-4
d_gene: TRBD1
CDR3nt: TGTGCCAGCAGCCCGGGGACAGGGACACTAGCCAAAAACATTCAGTACTTC
CDR3aa: CASSPGTGTLAKNIQYF

abundance: -
v_gene: TRBV19
j_gene: TRBJ2-4
d_gene: -
CDR3nt: TGTGCCAGTAGTAGGCGGGACCGAGGGAAAGGCGACATTCAGTACTTC
CDR3aa: CASSRRDRGKGDIQYF

abundance: -
v_gene: TRBV7-2
j_gene: TRBJ2-5
d_gene: TRBD2
CDR3nt: TGTGCCAGCAGCTTACTAGCGGGGGCCCAAGAGACCCAGTACTTC
CDR3aa: CASSLLAGAQETQYF

abundance: few
v_gene: TRBV4-3
j_gene: TRBJ2-1
d_gene: TRBD1
CDR3nt: TGCGCCAGCAGCCAAGAGACAGGGAGCTCCTACAATGAGCAGTTCTTC
CDR3aa: CASSQETGSSYNEQFF

abundance: few
v_gene: TRBV7-8
j_gene: TRBJ1-6
d_gene: -
CDR3nt: TGTGCCAGCAGCTTAGAAGGGGATAATTCACCCCTCCACTTT
CDR3aa: CASSLEGDNSPLHF

abundance: -
v_gene: TRBV5-1
j_gene: TRBJ1-6
d_gene: TRBD1
CDR3nt: TGCGCCAGCAGCCTGCGGACAGGGAGGAATTCACCCCTCCACTTT
CDR3aa: CASSLRTGRNSPLHF

abundance: -
v_gene: TRBV18
j_gene: TRBJ1-1
d_gene: -
CDR3nt: TGTGCCAGCTCCCGGGGAGGGAACACTGAAGCTTTCTTT
CDR3aa: CASSRGGNTEAFF

abundance: -
v_gene: TRBV18
j_gene: TRBJ1-3
d_gene: TRBD1
CDR3nt: TGTGCCAGCTCAATGACAGGGCAGCGCTCTGGAAACACCATATATTTT
CDR3aa: CASSMTGQRSGNTIYF

abundance: few
v_gene: TRBV7-9
j_gene: TRBJ1-2
d_gene: -
CDR3nt: TGTGCCAGCAGCCCCCTCAGGGATCAGGGCTACACCTTC
CDR3aa: CASSPLRDQGYTF

abundance: -
v_gene: TRBV5-6
j_gene: TRBJ2-7
d_gene: TRBD1
CDR3nt: TGTGCCAGCAGCAATACAGGGGACGAGCAGTACTTC
CDR3aa: CASSNTGDEQYF

abundance: few
v_gene: TRBV7-8
j_gene: TRBJ2-1
d_gene: -
CDR3nt: TGTGCCAGCACCCGAATTGAATTCCCGGGTGAGCAGTTCTTC
CDR3aa: CASTRIEFPGEQFF

abundance: -
v_gene: TRBV28
j_gene: TRBJ2-3
d_gene: -
CDR3nt: TGTGCCAGCGGCTCTCCCGGTCGGGGCACAGATACGCAGTATTTT
CDR3aa: CASGSPGRGTDTQYF

abundance: few
v_gene: TRBV19
j_gene: TRBJ2-7
d_gene: -
CDR3nt: TGTGCCAGTAGTATGGTGGGTGGAGGGTCCGCCTACGAGCAGTACTTC
CDR3aa: CASSMVGGGSAYEQYF

abundance: once
v_gene: TRBV18
j_gene: TRBJ2-1
d_gene: -
CDR3nt: TGTGCCAGCTCACCCCCCCCCGGACAGATCTTCTACAATGAGCAGTTCTTC
CDR3aa: CASSPPPGQIFYNEQFF

abundance: many
v_gene: TRBV29-1
j_gene: TRBJ1-3
d_gene: -
CDR3nt: TGCAGCGTCGTTATCGCTAGCTCTGGAAACACCATATATTTT
CDR3aa: CSVVIASSGNTIYF

abundance: -
v_gene: TRBV25-1
j_gene: TRBJ1-1
d_gene: -
CDR3nt: TGTGCCAGCAGTGCCAGGGCCCTTCACACTGAAGCTTTCTTT
CDR3aa: CASSARALHTEAFF

abundance: -
v_gene: TRBV7-9
j_gene: TRBJ1-2
d_gene: -
CDR3nt: TGTGCCAGCAGCCCCCAAAACTGGGGCTACACCTTC
CDR3aa: CASSPQNWGYTF

abundance: -
v_gene: TRBV2
j_gene: TRBJ2-7
d_gene: -
CDR3nt: TGTGCCAGCAGTGGGGAAGCGGGCTACGAGCAGTACTTC
CDR3aa: CASSGEAGYEQYF

abundance: -
v_gene: TRBV6-5
j_gene: TRBJ2-5
d_gene: -
CDR3nt: TGTGCCAGCAGCTCTAAACCCCCAGAGACCCAGTACTTC
CDR3aa: CASSSKPPETQYF

abundance: once
v_gene: TRBV5-5
j_gene: TRBJ2-3
d_gene: TRBD2
CDR3nt: TGTGCCACCTCGACACTAGCGGGGATCACAGATACGCAGTATTTT
CDR3aa: CATSTLAGITDTQYF

abundance: -
v_gene: TRBV7-8
j_gene: TRBJ1-6
d_gene: TRBD1
CDR3nt: TGTGCCAGCAGCCCCAGCCCCGGGACAGGGAATTCACCCCTCCACTTT
CDR3aa: CASSPSPGTGNSPLHF

abundance: once
v_gene: TRBV19
j_gene: TRBJ2-1
d_gene: -
CDR3nt: TGTGCCAGTAGTATATGGGGGGTAAGGTCCTACAATGAGCAGTTCTTC
CDR3aa: CASSIWGVRSYNEQFF

abundance: once
v_gene: TRBV27
j_gene: TRBJ1-5
d_gene: -
CDR3nt: TGTGCCAGCAGTTTCATTCCGGGGAAGCGAGGACAGCCCCAGCATTTT
CDR3aa: CASSFIPGKRGQPQHF

abundance: -
v_gene: TRBV5-1
j_gene: TRBJ2-1
d_gene: TRBD2
CDR3nt: TGCGCCAGCGGGCAGAGCGGGGGCGCCCACAATGAGCAGTTCTTC
CDR3aa: CASGQSGGAHNEQFF

abundance: -
v_gene: TRBV19
j_gene: TRBJ2-3
d_gene: -
CDR3nt: TGTGCCAGTAGTATCTGGGGCGGGAATACGCAGTATTTT
CDR3aa: CASSIWGGNTQYF

abundance: -
v_gene: TRBV11-1
j_gene: TRBJ2-5
d_gene: -
CDR3nt: TGTGCCAGCAGCTTCGGGGGGCCGCAAGAGACCCAGTACTTC
CDR3aa: CASSFGGPQETQYF

abundance: -
v_gene: TRBV6-6
j_gene: TRBJ2-5
d_gene: TRBD1
CDR3nt: TGTGCCAGCAGTAGATCCGGGACAGGGCTTATGACAGAGACCCAGTACTTC
CDR3aa: CASSRSGTGLMTETQYF

abundance: -
v_gene: TRBV7-2
j_gene: TRBJ2-5
d_gene: TRBD2
CDR3nt: TGTGCCAGCAGCTTCGGGACTAGCGGGTCTGTGGGGACCCAGTACTTC
CDR3aa: CASSFGTSGSVGTQYF

abundance: once
v_gene: TRBV19
j_gene: TRBJ1-4
d_gene: -
CDR3nt: TGTGCCAGTAGTTATTCTGCAACTAATGAAAAACTGTTTTTT
CDR3aa: CASSYSATNEKLFF

abundance: -
v_gene: TRBV7-8
j_gene: TRBJ2-3
d_gene: -
CDR3nt: TGTGCCAGCAGCTTATTCGTCCTTGGGCGGGCCCGAAATACGCAGTATTTT
CDR3aa: CASSLFVLGRARNTQYF

abundance: once
v_gene: TRBV28
j_gene: TRBJ1-2
d_gene: -
CDR3nt: TGTGCCAGCAGTTTAGTGGGGGGACGGGTCGGCTACACCTTC
CDR3aa: CASSLVGGRVGYTF

abundance: -
v_gene: TRBV9
j_gene: TRBJ2-5
d_gene: TRBD1
CDR3nt: TGTGCCAGCAGCCAGAGGGACAGGGGTAGACGAGAGACCCAGTACTTC
CDR3aa: CASSQRDRGRRETQYF

abundance: -
v_gene: TRBV6-5
j_gene: TRBJ1-6
d_gene: TRBD1
CDR3nt: TGTGCCAGCAGTTCCTCGACAGGGCCTAATTCACCCCTCCACTTT
CDR3aa: CASSSSTGPNSPLHF

abundance: -
v_gene: TRBV29-1
j_gene: TRBJ1-2
d_gene: -
CDR3nt: TGCAGCGCCCCAAAGGGGGAAATGGACTATGGCTACACCTTC
CDR3aa: CSAPKGEMDYGYTF

abundance: -
v_gene: TRBV15
j_gene: TRBJ1-2
d_gene: -
CDR3nt: TGTGCCACCAGCAGACCCAGTGGCTATGGCTACACCTTC
CDR3aa: CATSRPSGYGYTF

abundance: once
v_gene: TRBV2
j_gene: TRBJ2-7
d_gene: TRBD1
CDR3nt: TGTGCCAGCGGGACAGGGGGCGCCGAGCAGTACTTC
CDR3aa: CASGTGGAEQYF

abundance: -
v_gene: TRBV4-2
j_gene: TRBJ2-2
d_gene: -
CDR3nt: TGTGCCAGCAGCCGGAACAGGGCCGACACCGGGGAGCTGTTTTTT
CDR3aa: CASSRNRADTGELFF

abundance: -
v_gene: TRBV10-2
j_gene: TRBJ2-3
d_gene: TRBD2
CDR3nt: TGCGCCAGCGGGACTAGCGGCGCCGGCACAGATACGCAGTATTTT
CDR3aa: CASGTSGAGTDTQYF

abundance: -
v_gene: TRBV3-1/TRBV3-2
j_gene: TRBJ1-2
d_gene: -
CDR3nt: TGTGCCAGCAGCCCATACTACGGACAGCTTCCCCATGGCTACACCTTC
CDR3aa: CASSPYYGQLPHGYTF

abundance: -
v_gene: TRBV27
j_gene: TRBJ2-2
d_gene: -
CDR3nt: TGTGCCAGCAGTTTACTCGCGAACACCGGGGAGCTGTTTTTT
CDR3aa: CASSLLANTGELFF

abundance: -
v_gene: TRBV27
j_gene: TRBJ1-5
d_gene: -
CDR3nt: TGTGCCAGCAGTTACACAGATAGCAATCAGCCCCAGCATTTT
CDR3aa: CASSYTDSNQPQHF

abundance: once
v_gene: TRBV27
j_gene: TRBJ2-3
d_gene: -
CDR3nt: TGTGCCAGCAGTCTCCAACTTCGCACAGATACGCAGTATTTT
CDR3aa: CASSLQLRTDTQYF

abundance: -
v_gene: TRBV20-1
j_gene: TRBJ2-5
d_gene: -
CDR3nt: TGCAGTGCGCGACAGGAAGAGACCCAGTACTTC
CDR3aa: CSARQEETQYF

abundance: -
v_gene: TRBV7-2
j_gene: TRBJ2-2
d_gene: TRBD1
CDR3nt: TGTGCCAGCAGCACAAAACAGGGGGCGAACACCGGGGAGCTGTTTTTT
CDR3aa: CASSTKQGANTGELFF

abundance: once
v_gene: TRBV6-5
j_gene: TRBJ1-6
d_gene: -
CDR3nt: TGTGCCAGCACCCTTAAGGGGGAGGGTTCACCCCTCCACTTT
CDR3aa: CASTLKGEGSPLHF

abundance: -
v_gene: TRBV25-1
j_gene: TRBJ1-2
d_gene: TRBD1
CDR3nt: TGTGCCAGCAGTGATGGACAGGGGAGACGTGGCTACACCTTC
CDR3aa: CASSDGQGRRGYTF

abundance: -
v_gene: TRBV18
j_gene: TRBJ2-1
d_gene: TRBD1
CDR3nt: TGTGCCAGCTCACCACAATCTCAGGTGACAGGGAACCCGAATGAGCAGTTCTTC
CDR3aa: CASSPQSQVTGNPNEQFF

abundance: -
v_gene: TRBV4-3
j_gene: TRBJ1-2
d_gene: -
CDR3nt: TGCGCCAGCAGCCAATCATCGGGGGACTATGGCTACACCTTC
CDR3aa: CASSQSSGDYGYTF

abundance: -
v_gene: TRBV19
j_gene: TRBJ1-6
d_gene: -
CDR3nt: TGTGCCAGCCGGGCAGGGAAGAATTCACCCCTCCACTTT
CDR3aa: CASRAGKNSPLHF